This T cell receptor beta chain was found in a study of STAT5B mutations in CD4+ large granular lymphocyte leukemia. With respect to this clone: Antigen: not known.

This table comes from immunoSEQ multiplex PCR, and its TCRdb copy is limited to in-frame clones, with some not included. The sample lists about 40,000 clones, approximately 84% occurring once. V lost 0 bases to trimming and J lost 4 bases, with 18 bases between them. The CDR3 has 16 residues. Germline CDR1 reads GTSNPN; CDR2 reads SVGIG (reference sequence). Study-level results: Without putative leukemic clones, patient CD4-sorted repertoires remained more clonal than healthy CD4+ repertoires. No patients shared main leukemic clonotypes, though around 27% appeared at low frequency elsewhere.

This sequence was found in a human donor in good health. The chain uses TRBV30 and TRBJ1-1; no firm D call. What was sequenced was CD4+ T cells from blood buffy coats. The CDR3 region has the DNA TGTGCCTGGAGTGTGCCTGTTTGGGAGGTAGTCACTGAAGCTTTCTTT. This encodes CAWSVPVWEVVTEAFF.